Each of the 26 T cell receptor beta chains below was sequenced from the same sample in a study of T-cell reconstitution after alpha-beta-depleted transplantation in children listed by TCRdb under 2016. The treatment or condition label corresponds to: allogeneic hematopoietic cell transplantation with graft depleted of TCRalphabeta T cells and CD19 B cells. Libraries were constructed by PCR. Reads for this sample came from an Illumina HiSeq 2500. TCR library preparation used molecular barcoding, with unique molecular identifiers applied to normalize quantification of the TCRbeta repertoire. TCRdb took the public reads, trimmed them with fastp at Q25, ran MiXCR for clone calling and kept in-frame beta chains. CDR3 protein sequences are deduplicated, and each keeps its most common genes and DNA. This sample lists 580,000 or so distinct CDR3 sequences; about 23% were detected once. 11% to 15% of the sample belongs to the ten largest clones.

Sample: PBMCs, mostly from graft donor cells, taken 360 days after TCRalphabeta/CD19-depleted stem cell transplant. Receptor source: a boy in the first two years of life who had a stem cell transplant for acute myeloid leukemia, so the T cells may come from the graft donor.

This clonotype came up a few times. The CDR3 DNA reads as TGTGCCAGCAGCTTAAGCCCCCCATGGGATTATGGCTACACCTTC. It encodes CASSLSPPWDYGYTF. This sequence joins TRBV7-9 and TRBJ1-2; D not resolved. The germline CDR1 and CDR2 sequences are SEHNR and FQNEAQ (reference sequence). V lost 2 bases and J 5 bases, leaving 15 bases between the germline ends. There are 15 residues in the CDR3.

The chain links TRBV12-3 or TRBV12-4 to TRBJ1-2, with D possibly matching TRBD1 (5 bases). The V end lost 0 bases, the J end lost 8 bases, and 13 bases lay between the germline ends. The CDR3 is 14 residues long. The CDR3 reads CASSLAGEWRGYTF. CDR3 in DNA: TGTGCCAGCAGTTTAGCGGGGGAGTGGAGAGGCTACACCTTC.

This clonotype has just a few counts. The chain is built from TRBV7-2 and TRBJ1-1; D call uncertain. This CDR3 is 12 amino acids long. CDR1 is SGHTA and CDR2 is FQGNSA in the germline V gene. Trimming shortened V by 1 base and J by 7 bases, and 7 bases separated the two germline ends. CDR3: CASSLVGFEAFF. The DNA of the CDR3 is TGTGCCAGCAGCTTAGTGGGGTTTGAAGCTTTCTTT.

The rearrangement uses TRBV6-5 and TRBJ2-7; D gene ambiguous. Per germline, CDR1 MNHEY and CDR2 SVGAGI. This CDR3 is built from 14 residues. The ends were cut back, 3 bases at V and 1 base at J, with 10 bases in the middle. The CDR3 DNA follows: TGTGCCAGCAGTTATACAGATTCTTCCTACGAGCAGTACTTC. It translates to CASSYTDSSYEQYF.

The chain couples TRBV9 to TRBJ2-1; D possibly corresponds to TRBD1 (8 bases). This CDR3 region has 14 residues. Germline CDR1 SGDLS, CDR2 YYNGEE. The germline V and J ends were trimmed by 4 bases and 5 bases, with 13 bases remaining between them. The DNA for the CDR3 is TGTGCCAGCAGCCCGGGGGGACAGGACAATGAGCAGTTCTTC. Translated, it gives CASSPGGQDNEQFF.

On this clonotype itself: This is likely a read error, given that the CDR3 carries no conserved phenylalanine or tryptophan at its end. The V call is TRBV20-1, the J call TRBJ1-5, with D tentatively TRBD1 (5 bases). The CDR3 spans 14 residues. CDR1 and CDR2 from the germline V gene are DFQATT and SNEGSKA (reference sequence). Between the trimmed V and J ends, which lost 5 bases and 0 bases, there was a span of 11 bases. CDR3 sequence reads: CSAHPGLSNQPQHY. DNA for the CDR3: TGCAGTGCTCACCCGGGACTTAGCAATCAGCCCCAGCATTAT.

This clonotype was seen repeatedly, ten times or more. The gene calls are TRBV7-9 and TRBJ2-3; tentative D call: TRBD2 (6 bases). Germline assignment: CDR1 SEHNR and CDR2 FQNEAQ (reference sequence). This CDR3 is built from 19 residues. The V end was cut by 5 bases, the J end by 11 bases, with 35 bases between. CDR3 DNA sequence: TGTGCCAGCAGCCCCGCCGGAGTAAGGGAAGGGTGGTTAGCGGACGGGCAGTATTTT. This encodes CASSPAGVREGWLADGQYF.

This rearrangement joins TRBV25-1 to TRBJ2-7, with D hard to call. CDR3 length: 13 amino acids. Deletions cut 3 bases from V and 6 bases from J, with 12 bases between. Germline loops: CDR1 MGHDK, CDR2 SYGVNS. CDR3 in amino acids: CASSEYVQTEQYF. The CDR3 DNA follows: TGTGCCAGCAGTGAGTACGTACAGACCGAGCAGTACTTC.

The rearrangement uses TRBV20-1 and TRBJ2-1; 11 positions agree with TRBD2. CDR3 length: 16 residues. Germline V lookup: CDR1 DFQATT, CDR2 SNEGSKA (reference sequence). V was clipped by 6 bases and J by 2 bases; unmatched bases: 9. CDR3 coding DNA: TGCAGTGCCCCCCTCCTAGCGGGGGGCGCCTACAATGAGCAGTTCTTC. Translating gives CSAPLLAGGAYNEQFF.

In its sample, this clonotype was seen a few times. The rearrangement links TRBV7-3 to TRBJ2-3; TRBD2 is a possible D gene (5 bases). CDR1 is SGHTA and CDR2 is FQGTGA in the germline V gene. This CDR3 is 15 amino acids long. V lost 2 bases and J 2 bases, leaving 11 bases between the germline ends. This chain's CDR3 is CASSLVLADTDTQYF. In DNA form, the CDR3 reads TGTGCCAGCAGCTTAGTCCTAGCAGACACAGATACGCAGTATTTT.

This clonotype was recorded a few times. The chain has TRBV29-1 and TRBJ2-5, with 7 bases identical to TRBD2. This CDR3 region has 16 residues. Losses at the gene ends were 7 bases for V and 3 bases for J; bases not matched to a gene: 17. Germline lookup yields CDR1 SQVTM and CDR2 ANQGSEA. CDR3 amino acids: CSASRRLAREEETQYF. CDR3 DNA: TGCAGCGCCTCCCGGAGACTAGCCAGGGAGGAAGAGACCCAGTACTTC.

This clonotype has just a few counts. The gene calls are TRBV29-1 and TRBJ1-1, with 7 bases identical to TRBD1. CDR1 is SQVTM and CDR2 is ANQGSEA in the germline V gene. This CDR3 is 13 amino acids long. The V and J ends lost 5 bases and 7 bases, in that order; junction bases with no gene match: 10. For the CDR3, the DNA is TGCAGCGTTTCGGGACAGCAAATCCTTGAAGCTTTCTTT. This translates into CSVSGQQILEAFF.

The rearrangement joins TRBV13 to TRBJ2-1; the D call may be TRBD1 or TRBD2 (6 bases each). CDR1 is PRHDT and CDR2 is FYEKMQ in the germline V gene (reference sequence). The CDR3 sequence is 14 residues long. Deletions cut 5 bases from V and 9 bases from J, with 17 bases between. The CDR3 DNA sequence: TGTGCCAGCAGCCCAGGGTCCGGGGGCAGTGAGCAGTTCTTC. The encoded protein is CASSPGSGGSEQFF. Complete variable domain (other parts from reference TRBV13 and TRBJ2-1): AAGVIQSPRHLIKEKRETATLKCYPIPRHDTVYWYQQGPGQDPQFLISFYEKMQSDKGSIPDRFSAQQFSDYHSELNMSSLELGDSALYFCASSPGSGGSEQFFGPGTRLTVL.

This clonotype occurred a few times. The chain is built from TRBV5-1 and TRBJ1-6, with TRBD1 matching 8 bases. Germline lookup yields CDR1 SGHRS and CDR2 YFSETQ. The junction had 5 bases not matched to a gene; V was cut back by 0 bases and J by 9 bases. This CDR3 is 15 amino acids long. Written as DNA, the CDR3 is TGCGCCAGCAGCTTGGAGGACAGGGCGCGTTCACCCCTCCACTTT. It specifies CASSLEDRARSPLHF.

This chain joins TRBV9 and TRBJ1-1; TRBD1 agrees at 7 bases. V shed 0 bases and J 11 bases; nucleotides not matched to a gene: 7. This CDR3 is built from 13 residues. Germline loops: CDR1 SGDLS, CDR2 YYNGEE. The CDR3 is CASSVEGGQRAFF. CDR3 sequence (DNA): TGTGCCAGCAGCGTAGAGGGGGGACAGCGGGCTTTCTTT.

The chain links TRBV9 to TRBJ2-5; a weak D match, TRBD2 (5 bases). CDR3 length: 14 amino acids. Germline values: CDR1 SGDLS, CDR2 YYNGEE. V was clipped by 4 bases and J by 4 bases, with 14 bases between them. The CDR3 nucleotides are TGTGCCAGCAGCCCCTGGGCAGGAGGAGAGACCCAGTACTTC. Its translation: CASSPWAGGETQYF.

The V gene is TRBV7-6, the J gene TRBJ2-1, with TRBD1 identical over 8 bases. This CDR3 is 18 amino acids long. V trimming: 2 bases; J trimming: 2 bases; junction bases outside the gene matches: 11. CDR1 SGHVS and CDR2 FNYEAQ come from the germline V gene. CDR3 residues: CASSLKGPRTGTYNEQFF. The CDR3 bases are TGTGCCAGCAGCTTAAAGGGGCCCCGGACAGGGACCTACAATGAGCAGTTCTTC. The whole variable domain, remainder taken from reference TRBV7-6 and TRBJ2-1, is GAGVSQSPRYKVTKRGQDVALRCDPISGHVSLYWYRQALGQGPEFLTYFNYEAQQDKSGLPNDRFSAERPEGSISTLTIQRTEQRDSAMYRCASSLKGPRTGTYNEQFFGPGTRLTVL.

The J gene is TRBJ2-2, the V gene TRBV6-1; 9 positions match TRBD1. J gave up 6 bases and V 5 bases, and 7 bases lay outside the gene matches. Germline V gene sequence: CDR1 MNHNS, CDR2 SASEGT. There are 15 residues in the CDR3. The CDR3 is CASSTDRGGSGELFF. As DNA, the CDR3 is TGTGCCAGCAGTACGGACAGGGGAGGTTCCGGGGAGCTGTTTTTT.

About this clonotype itself: Likely a read error: the CDR3 ends without its conserved phenylalanine or tryptophan. The rearrangement uses TRBV20-1 and TRBJ1-1, with unresolved D. V lost 3 bases to trimming and J lost 1 base, with 9 bases between them. Germline V gene sequence: CDR1 DFQATT, CDR2 SNEGSKA (reference sequence). The CDR3 is 13 residues long. The CDR3, as DNA: TGCAGTGCTAGGAAGTTCCCGAACACTGAAGCTTTCTGT. It translates to CSARKFPNTEAFC.

The chain recombines TRBV6-5 with TRBJ2-3; unclear D gene. V lost 2 bases and J 2 bases, leaving 5 bases between the germline ends. The CDR3 extends over 13 amino acids. Germline CDR1 and CDR2: MNHEY and SVGAGI. CDR3 loop: CASSYTVTDTQYF. CDR3 coding DNA: TGTGCCAGCAGTTACACAGTCACAGATACGCAGTATTTT.

This chain connects TRBV12-3 or TRBV12-4 to TRBJ1-1; 8 nucleotides line up with TRBD1. Losses at the gene ends were 7 bases for V and 6 bases for J; bases not matched to a gene: 7. CDR3 length equals 13 residues. In nucleotides, the CDR3 is TGTGCCAGCAACCTACAGGGGGGGGCTGAAGCTTTCTTT. It is translated as CASNLQGGAEAFF.

There are a few counts of this clonotype. The chain carries TRBV5-1 and TRBJ2-7; 7 bases match TRBD2. The CDR3 spans 13 residues. V dropped 4 bases and J dropped 6; count of bases not matched to a gene: 7. Germline assignment: CDR1 SGHRS and CDR2 YFSETQ. As DNA, the CDR3 is TGCGCCAGCAGCAATGAACTAGCGCGCGAGCAGTACTTC. This encodes CASSNELAREQYF.

This clonotype has more than one count but fewer than ten. The V and J genes are TRBV6-5 and TRBJ2-4; tentative D call: TRBD2 (5 bases). The V gene's germline CDR1 is MNHEY and CDR2 SVGAGI. V was cut by 2 bases and J by 6 bases, with 11 bases left in between. This CDR3 is 14 amino acids long. This chain's CDR3 is CASSYDAGPNIQYF. CDR3 sequence (DNA): TGTGCCAGCAGTTACGACGCGGGTCCAAACATTCAGTACTTC.

In this sample, this clonotype turned up a few times. This chain uses TRBV4-3 with TRBJ2-6; D is ambiguous. Trimming shortened V by 0 bases and J by 5 bases, and 11 bases separated the two germline ends. Germline V gene lookup returns CDR1 LGHNA and CDR2 YSLEER. This CDR3 region has 16 residues. The CDR3 DNA reads as TGCGCCAGCAGCCAAGATGTGGGCACCAGGGCCAACGTCCTGACTTTC. Protein sequence: CASSQDVGTRANVLTF.

A few counts support this clonotype. The V gene is TRBV18, the J gene TRBJ2-1; a weak D match, TRBD2 (7 bases). This CDR3 has 14 amino acids. Trimming left V 5 bases short and J 8 bases short, with 16 bases between. CDR1 is KGHSH and CDR2 is LQKENI in the germline V gene. The CDR3 sequence is CASSSWGGRYEQFF. In nucleotides, the CDR3 is TGTGCCAGCTCATCTTGGGGGGGCCGGTATGAGCAGTTCTTC.

The chain carries TRBV10-3 and TRBJ2-3; D gene unclear. Germline V lookup: CDR1 ENHRY, CDR2 SYGVKD. The CDR3 is made up of 12 amino acids. Deletions cut 6 bases from V and 3 bases from J, with 7 bases between. This CDR3 reads CAIREGTDTQYF. DNA for the CDR3: TGTGCCATCAGGGAAGGTACAGATACGCAGTATTTT.